Each of the 11 T cell receptor beta chains below was sequenced from the same sample in a study of Tregs in tolerant kidney transplant recipients. Produced via immunoSEQ multiplex PCR; TCRdb's table is partial and in-frame only. The sample holds about 240,000 clones, roughly 80% seen once. The sequencing input was CD4+ T cells from blood. The receptors come from a human donor in good health.

The rearrangement uses TRBV15 and TRBJ2-4, with 7 bases aligning to TRBD1. Germline-derived CDR1 and CDR2 are LNHNV and YYDKDF (reference sequence). This CDR3 region has 13 residues. V lost 11 bases to trimming and J lost 6 bases; unmatched junction nucleotides: 10. The CDR3 DNA is TGTGCCGTGAAGACAGGGAGTGGAAACATTCAGTACTTC. It yields the protein CAVKTGSGNIQYF.

This clone has a single count. J is TRBJ1-1 and V is TRBV5-1; 7 bases map to TRBD1. Per germline, CDR1 SGHRS and CDR2 YFSETQ. The CDR3 length is 14 residues. V gave up 2 bases and J gave up 2 bases; unmatched junction bases: 3. DNA of the CDR3: TGCGCCAGCAGCTTACGACAGGGAAACACTGAAGCTTTCTTT. Translated: CASSLRQGNTEAFF. The full variable domain, in which reference TRBV5-1 and TRBJ1-1 provide the parts outside the CDR3, is KAGVTQTPRYLIKTRGQQVTLSCSPISGHRSVSWYQQTPGQGLQFLFEYFSETQRNKGNFPGRFSGRQFSNSRSEMNVSTLELGDSALYLCASSLRQGNTEAFFGQGTRLTVV.

The CDR3 sequence is CASSPRRGTLSTNEKLFF. The CDR3 region has the DNA TGTGCCAGCAGTCCCCGGAGGGGTACACTGTCAACTAATGAAAAACTGTTTTTT. The rearrangement links TRBV27 to TRBJ1-4; a possible D gene is TRBD1 (5 bases). Germline CDR1 and CDR2: MNHEY and SMNVEV (reference sequence). The V gene lost 5 bases and the J gene lost 0 bases, with 19 bases spanning the gap. CDR3 size: 18 residues.

The chain carries TRBV7-8 and TRBJ1-2, with 12 nucleotides matching TRBD1. CDR1 is SGHVS and CDR2 is FQNEAQ in the germline V gene. V lost 4 bases to trimming and J lost 3 bases; unmatched junction nucleotides: 3. CDR3 length equals 15 residues. The CDR3 nucleotides are TGTGCCAGCAGCTCCCGGGACAGGGGGCACTATGGCTACACCTTC. Translation: CASSSRDRGHYGYTF.

The chain joins TRBV5-1 to TRBJ2-7; maybe TRBD1 (5 bases). V lost 2 bases, J lost 0 bases, and 9 bases lay in between. Germline V gene data show CDR1 as SGHRS and CDR2 as YFSETQ. The CDR3 runs to 14 residues. Here the CDR3 reads CASSFDSRSYEQYF. As DNA, the CDR3 is TGCGCCAGCAGCTTTGACAGCCGCTCCTACGAGCAGTACTTC.

The chain employs TRBV30 and TRBJ1-5; D is unresolved. CDR1 is GTSNPN, CDR2 SVGIG, per germline (reference sequence). The CDR3 length is 15 residues. Between the trimmed V and J ends, which lost 0 bases and 6 bases, there was a span of 15 bases. CDR3 in amino acids: CAWSVHGQNFQPQHF. The CDR3 DNA is TGTGCCTGGAGTGTACATGGCCAAAATTTTCAGCCCCAGCATTTT.

This clone appeared once. The V and J genes are TRBV7-9 and TRBJ2-3; D might be TRBD2 (6 bases). Germline V gene data show CDR1 as SEHNR and CDR2 as FQNEAQ (reference sequence). The length of the CDR3 is 14 residues. V lost 5 bases and J 2 bases, leaving 11 bases between the germline ends. Here the CDR3 reads CASSIRDFTDTQYF. CDR3 nucleotides: TGTGCCAGCAGCATCCGGGACTTCACAGATACGCAGTATTTT.

The chain combines TRBV7-2 with TRBJ2-7; a weak D match, TRBD2 (6 bases). There are 16 residues in the CDR3. Trimming cost V 2 bases and J 1 base, with 15 bases left between them. Germline-derived CDR1 and CDR2 are SGHTA and FQGNSA. The CDR3: CASSLRGRWESYEQYF. CDR3 DNA: TGTGCCAGCAGCTTACGGGGGAGGTGGGAGTCCTACGAGCAGTACTTC. The whole variable domain, filled in from reference TRBV7-2 and TRBJ2-7, reads GAGVSQSPSNKVTEKGKDVELRCDPISGHTALYWYRQSLGQGLEFLIYFQGNSAPDKSGLPSDRFSAERTGGSVSTLTIQRTQQEDSAVYLCASSLRGRWESYEQYFGPGTRLTVT.

A single count supports this clone. The rearrangement joins TRBV5-4 to TRBJ2-2; D remains unclear. V lost 0 bases to trimming and J lost 9 bases, with 12 bases between them. Germline loops: CDR1 SGHNT, CDR2 YYREEE (reference sequence). CDR3 length: 14 residues. CDR3 loop: CASSLEVVSRELFF. The CDR3 DNA follows: TGTGCCAGCAGCTTGGAGGTCGTTAGCAGGGAGCTGTTTTTT.

The V and J genes are TRBV5-1 and TRBJ2-1, with D tentatively TRBD2 (6 bases). Germline CDR1 is SGHRS and CDR2 is YFSETQ. V gave up 5 bases and J gave up 9 bases, with 24 bases separating them. There are 16 residues in the CDR3. The CDR3 DNA reads TGCGCCAGCAGTCTTGCGGGGCAGTCCCGTACAGGTGAGCAGTTCTTC. Translated: CASSLAGQSRTGEQFF.

V usage is TRBV4-1 and J usage is TRBJ1-5, with D unclear. The CDR3 length is 16 residues. V was trimmed by 1 base and J by 2 bases, leaving 12 bases between them. In germline, CDR1 is MGHRA, CDR2 YSYEKL. The CDR3 protein is CASSQGGGSGNQPQHF. The CDR3 bases are TGCGCCAGCAGCCAAGGAGGAGGTTCAGGCAATCAGCCCCAGCATTTT.